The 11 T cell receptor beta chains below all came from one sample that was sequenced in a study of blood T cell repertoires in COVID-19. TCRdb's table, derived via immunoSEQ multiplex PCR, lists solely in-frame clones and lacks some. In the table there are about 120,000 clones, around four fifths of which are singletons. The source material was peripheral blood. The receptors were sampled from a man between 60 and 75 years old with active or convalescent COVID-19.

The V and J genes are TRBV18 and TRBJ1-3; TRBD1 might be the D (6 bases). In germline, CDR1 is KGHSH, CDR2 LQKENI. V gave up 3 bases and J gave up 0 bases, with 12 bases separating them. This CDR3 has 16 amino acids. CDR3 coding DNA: TGTGCCAGCTCACCTAGGCAGGGGCCCTCTGGAAACACCATATATTTT. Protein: CASSPRQGPSGNTIYF.

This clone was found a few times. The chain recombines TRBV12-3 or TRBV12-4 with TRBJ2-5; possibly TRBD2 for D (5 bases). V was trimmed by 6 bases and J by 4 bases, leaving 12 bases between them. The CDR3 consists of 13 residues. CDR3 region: CASSPGSLETQYF. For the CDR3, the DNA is TGTGCCAGCAGCCCGGGGTCTTTAGAGACCCAGTACTTC.

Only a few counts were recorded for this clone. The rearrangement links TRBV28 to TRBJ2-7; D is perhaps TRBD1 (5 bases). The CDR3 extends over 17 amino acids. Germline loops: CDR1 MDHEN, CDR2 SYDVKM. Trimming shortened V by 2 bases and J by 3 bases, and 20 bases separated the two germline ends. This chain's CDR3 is CASSLTLSFRAVYEQYF. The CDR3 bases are TGTGCCAGCAGTTTAACGCTGTCGTTCAGGGCGGTCTACGAGCAGTACTTC.

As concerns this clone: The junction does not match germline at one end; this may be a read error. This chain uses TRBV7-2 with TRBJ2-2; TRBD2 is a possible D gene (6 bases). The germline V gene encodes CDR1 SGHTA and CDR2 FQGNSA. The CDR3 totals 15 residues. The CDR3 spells CASTLGTFNTGELFF. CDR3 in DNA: TGTGCCAGCACCTTAGGGACTTTCAACACCGGGGAGCTGTTTTTT. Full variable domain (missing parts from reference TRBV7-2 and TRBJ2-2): GAGVSQSPSNKVTEKGKDVELRCDPISGHTALYWYRQSLGQGLEFLIYFQGNSAPDKSGLPSDRFSAERTGGSVSTLTIQRTQQEDSAVYLCASTLGTFNTGELFFGEGSRLTVL.

The CDR3 here is CASSPGTSGTYEQYF. The CDR3 nucleotides are TGTGCCAGCAGCCCCGGGACTAGCGGGACCTACGAGCAGTACTTC. J is TRBJ2-7 and V is TRBV11-2; TRBD2 agrees at 13 bases. The junction had 3 bases not matched to a gene; V was cut back by 5 bases and J by 2 bases. Germline V CDR1 and CDR2: SGHAT, FQNNGV. The CDR3 totals 15 residues.

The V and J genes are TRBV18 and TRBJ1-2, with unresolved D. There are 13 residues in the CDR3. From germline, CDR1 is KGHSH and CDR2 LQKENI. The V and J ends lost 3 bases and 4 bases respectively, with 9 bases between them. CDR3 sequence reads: CASSPRHSYGYTF. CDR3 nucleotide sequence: TGTGCCAGCTCACCTAGACATAGCTATGGCTACACCTTC.

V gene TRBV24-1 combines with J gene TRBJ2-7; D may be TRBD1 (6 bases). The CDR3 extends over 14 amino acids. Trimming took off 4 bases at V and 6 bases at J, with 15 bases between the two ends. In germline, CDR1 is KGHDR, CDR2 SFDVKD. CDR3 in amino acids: CATSDTTTGLEQYF. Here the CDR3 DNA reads TGTGCCACCAGTGACACAACTACAGGGCTCGAGCAGTACTTC.

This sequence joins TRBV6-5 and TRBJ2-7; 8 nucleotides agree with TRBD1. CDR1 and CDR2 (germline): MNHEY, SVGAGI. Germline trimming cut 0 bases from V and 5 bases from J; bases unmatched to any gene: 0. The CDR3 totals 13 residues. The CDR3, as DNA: TGTGCCAGCAGTTACTCGGGACAGGACGAGCAGTACTTC. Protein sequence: CASSYSGQDEQYF.

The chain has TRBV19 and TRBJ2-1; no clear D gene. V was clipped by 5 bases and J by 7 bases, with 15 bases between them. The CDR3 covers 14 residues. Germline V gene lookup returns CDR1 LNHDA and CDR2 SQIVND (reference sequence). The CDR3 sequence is CASSLKPPTNEQFF. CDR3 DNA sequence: TGTGCCAGTAGTCTAAAGCCCCCCACTAATGAGCAGTTCTTC.

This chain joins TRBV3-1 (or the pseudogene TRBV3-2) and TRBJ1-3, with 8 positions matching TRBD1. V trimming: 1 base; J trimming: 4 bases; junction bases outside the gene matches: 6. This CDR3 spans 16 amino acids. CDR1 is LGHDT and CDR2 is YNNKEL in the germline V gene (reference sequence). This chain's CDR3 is CASSQGIRQGGNTIYF. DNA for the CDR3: TGTGCCAGCAGCCAAGGTATCCGACAGGGGGGAAACACCATATATTTT.

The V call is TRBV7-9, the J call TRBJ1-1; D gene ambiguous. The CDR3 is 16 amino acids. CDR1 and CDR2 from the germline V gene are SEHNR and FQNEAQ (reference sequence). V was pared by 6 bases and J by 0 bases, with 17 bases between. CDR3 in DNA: TGTGCCAGCAGTTTTTCTCCCGCGGCTATGAACACTGAAGCTTTCTTT. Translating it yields CASSFSPAAMNTEAFF.